The 16 T cell receptor beta chains presented below share a single source sample, sequenced in a study of T-cell reconstitution after alpha-beta-depleted transplantation in children. Unique molecular identifiers were used to barcode this TCRbeta library. MiXCR, applied by TCRdb to the PCR reads, yields one record per CDR3 protein. The sample lists 500,000 to 750,000 distinct CDR3 sequences; roughly 30% were seen once. Sequenced here: PBMCs, sampled before TCRalphabeta/CD19-depleted stem cell transplant. These receptors originate from a boy under two years old with Wiskott-Aldrich syndrome, due to receive a stem cell transplant.

Of note for this clonotype: A junction end diverges from the germline sequence, so it may reflect a read error. V is TRBV20-1 and J is TRBJ1-1; D possibly corresponds to TRBD1 (6 bases). CDR1 is DFQATT, CDR2 SNEGSKA, per germline (reference sequence). The CDR3 runs to 13 residues. The CDR3 region is CIAPTGTNTEAFF. CDR3 DNA sequence: TGCATTGCTCCAACAGGGACCAACACTGAAGCTTTCTTT.

This clonotype has only a few counts. The chain joins TRBV24-1 to TRBJ2-3; the match to TRBD2 covers 12 bases. The CDR3 covers 18 residues. CDR1 and CDR2 (germline): KGHDR, SFDVKD. Germline trimming cut 5 bases from V and 2 bases from J; bases unmatched to any gene: 10. CDR3 in amino acids: CATSAHSTSGRNTDTQYF. DNA for the CDR3: TGTGCCACCAGTGCCCACTCAACTAGCGGGAGGAACACAGATACGCAGTATTTT.

A few counts support this clonotype. The rearrangement links TRBV5-1 to TRBJ2-3, with D possibly TRBD2 on 6 matching bases. Germline assignment: CDR1 SGHRS and CDR2 YFSETQ. The CDR3 extends over 15 amino acids. V was shortened by 0 bases and J by 2 bases, with 10 bases between the two germline ends. CDR3 loop: CASSLGGITTDTQYF. The CDR3 bases are TGCGCCAGCAGCTTGGGCGGGATAACCACAGATACGCAGTATTTT.

The chain combines TRBV21-1 with TRBJ1-6; TRBD1 reflects the table's D call only, with no check against the DNA. TRBV21-1 is termed a pseudogene. The CDR3 runs to 18 residues. This CDR3 reads CASSKVNVDAGSESPLHF. The CDR3 DNA sequence: TGTGCCAGCAGCAAAGTTAATGTCGATGCAGGGTCAGAGTCACCCCTCCACTTT.

The chain employs TRBV9 and TRBJ2-3; D unclear. The V end lost 4 bases, the J end lost 2 bases, and 14 bases lay between the germline ends. The length of the CDR3 is 15 residues. CDR1 and CDR2 from the germline V gene are SGDLS and YYNGEE. The CDR3 region is CASSPEALITDTQYF. As DNA, the CDR3 is TGTGCCAGCAGCCCTGAAGCCCTTATCACAGATACGCAGTATTTT.

The sample holds one count of this clonotype. The rearrangement uses TRBV4-1 and TRBJ2-1; TRBD2 matches at 9 bases. CDR3 length: 17 residues. The ends lost 1 base at V and 2 bases at J; junction bases unmatched: 6. CDR1 and CDR2 from the germline V gene are MGHRA and YSYEKL. The CDR3 DNA reads TGCGCCAGCAGCCAAGTAAGCGCGGGAGGGACCTACAATGAGCAGTTCTTC. This encodes CASSQVSAGGTYNEQFF.

The sample holds a few counts of this clonotype. This chain links TRBV12-3 or TRBV12-4 with TRBJ2-1; D call uncertain. The CDR3 contains 12 residues. Trimming removed 7 bases from V and 8 bases from J, with 12 bases in between. The CDR3 sequence: CASTFGQHEQFF. The CDR3 coding sequence is TGTGCCAGCACCTTTGGCCAGCATGAGCAGTTCTTC.

The rearrangement joins TRBV5-1 to TRBJ2-1; TRBD2 agrees at 9 bases. Trimming removed 4 bases from V and 2 bases from J; junction bases left unmatched: 7. This CDR3 region has 16 residues. Germline V gene sequence: CDR1 SGHRS, CDR2 YFSETQ. The CDR3 DNA sequence: TGCGCCAGCAGCATCTCGACTAGCGGTACCTACAATGAGCAGTTCTTC. This gives the protein CASSISTSGTYNEQFF.

There are a few counts of this clonotype. The V call is TRBV15, the J call TRBJ2-3; tentatively, D is TRBD1 (5 bases). Between the trimmed V and J ends, which lost 6 bases and 3 bases, there was a span of 13 bases. The CDR3 has 14 amino acids. The germline V gene has CDR1 LNHNV and CDR2 YYDKDF (reference sequence). CDR3 protein: CATRQAPYTDTQYF. For the CDR3, the DNA is TGTGCCACCAGACAGGCTCCTTATACAGATACGCAGTATTTT.

There are a few counts of this clonotype. The chain joins TRBV12-3 or TRBV12-4 to TRBJ2-1; D remains ambiguous. V lost 6 bases, J lost 1 base, and 13 bases lay in between. This CDR3 region has 15 residues. CDR3 in DNA: TGTGCCAGCAGCCGGATCGGGCCTTCCTACAATGAGCAGTTCTTC. Its translation is CASSRIGPSYNEQFF.

The J gene is TRBJ2-7, the V gene TRBV5-1; 7 positions agree with TRBD1. The V and J ends lost 3 bases and 2 bases, in that order; junction bases with no gene match: 14. The CDR3 sequence is 17 residues long. CDR1 is SGHRS and CDR2 is YFSETQ in the germline V gene. CDR3 loop: CASSSAVRTGLTYEQYF. CDR3 DNA sequence: TGCGCCAGCAGCTCGGCTGTGAGGACAGGCCTCACCTACGAGCAGTACTTC.

This chain joins TRBV20-1 and TRBJ2-5; D possibly uses TRBD1 or TRBD2 (6 bases each). This CDR3 is 14 amino acids long. V was pared by 1 base and J by 3 bases, with 12 bases between. CDR1 and CDR2 (germline): DFQATT, SNEGSKA (reference sequence). The CDR3 region has the DNA TGCAGTGCTAGAGGGGGGGCCGGAAAAGAGACCCAGTACTTC. Translated, it gives CSARGGAGKETQYF.

CDR3 protein: CASSVGQSYEQYF. The CDR3 nucleotides are TGTGCCAGCAGCGTAGGGCAGTCCTACGAGCAGTACTTC. The gene calls are TRBV9 and TRBJ2-7; no clear D. Trimming pared 0 bases from V and 1 base from J, leaving 5 bases between. This CDR3 contains 13 residues. Germline V gene lookup returns CDR1 SGDLS and CDR2 YYNGEE.

The V and J genes are TRBV6-2 or TRBV6-3 and TRBJ2-3, with D hard to call. The CDR3 runs to 15 residues. Germline V gene lookup returns CDR1 MNHEY and CDR2 SVGEGT. Between the trimmed V and J ends, which lost 6 bases and 1 base, there was a span of 14 bases. CDR3 residues: CASRPPRHRTDTQYF. CDR3 DNA: TGTGCCAGCAGACCTCCCCGGCATCGCACAGATACGCAGTATTTT.

The J gene is TRBJ2-7, the V gene TRBV5-1; 9 nucleotides align to TRBD1. This CDR3 has 17 residues. The germline CDR1 and CDR2 sequences are SGHRS and YFSETQ. V lost 2 bases, J lost 5 bases, and 14 bases stayed unmatched. This CDR3 reads CASSFKGQGPGSHEQYF. CDR3 sequence (DNA): TGCGCCAGCAGCTTTAAGGGACAGGGACCGGGATCCCACGAGCAGTACTTC.

This clonotype appeared a few times. The genes are TRBV7-8 and TRBJ2-2, with 8 positions matching TRBD2. The CDR3 contains 15 residues. After removal of 5 bases from V and 2 bases from J, the junction contained 4 bases not matched to a gene. From germline, CDR1 is SGHVS and CDR2 FQNEAQ. The DNA for the CDR3 is TGTGCCAGCAGCCCCCGGGAGGGAAACACCGGGGAGCTGTTTTTT. It encodes CASSPREGNTGELFF. The complete variable domain, with remaining parts taken from reference TRBV7-8 and TRBJ2-2, reads GAGVSQSPRYKVAKRGQDVALRCDPISGHVSLFWYQQALGQGPEFLTYFQNEAQLDKSGLPSDRFFAERPEGSVSTLKIQRTQQEDSAVYLCASSPREGNTGELFFGEGSRLTVL.